A selection of T cell receptor beta chains follows, all from one sample in a study of post-analysis software for immune sequencing data. TCRdb fed the PCR reads into MiXCR, producing one record per CDR3 protein. Of under 900,000 distinct CDR3 sequences listed, around 53% are singletons. Sample: blood. The receptors come from a girl aged 5-17 years with multiple sclerosis. Each CDR3 is given with its conserved first and last residue. The order of the fields is J gene, clone size, V gene, D gene, CDR3 DNA, CDR3 protein. The D gene is left open where the match is weak. Not all rows give a size; the values are once, few, many and, for expanded clones, a class.

J gene: TRBJ2-1; clone size: NA; V gene: TRBV4-1; D gene: NA; CDR3 DNA: TGCGCCAGCAGCCAAGGTCCGCACAGGGTAAGCTCCTACAATGAGCAGTTCTTC; CDR3 protein: CASSQGPHRVSSYNEQFF
J gene: TRBJ2-3; clone size: NA; V gene: TRBV11-2; D gene: TRBD2; CDR3 DNA: TGTGCCAGCAGCTGGGGGGGAGGAGATACGCAGTATTTT; CDR3 protein: CASSWGGGDTQYF
J gene: TRBJ2-1; clone size: few; V gene: TRBV7-9; D gene: NA; CDR3 DNA: TGTGCCAGCAGCTTCCTACCATTAGGGGGACGCCGCGACTACAATGAGCAGTTCTTC; CDR3 protein: CASSFLPLGGRRDYNEQFF
J gene: TRBJ2-3; clone size: NA; V gene: TRBV5-1; D gene: NA; CDR3 DNA: TGCGCCAGCAGCTTGGGGGTTCAACCTTCCACAGATACGCAGTATTTT; CDR3 protein: CASSLGVQPSTDTQYF
J gene: TRBJ1-2; clone size: few; V gene: TRBV7-2; D gene: TRBD1; CDR3 DNA: TGTGCCAGCAGCTTAGGGACAGGTCAATATTATGGCTACACCTTC; CDR3 protein: CASSLGTGQYYGYTF
J gene: TRBJ1-5; clone size: NA; V gene: TRBV3-1; D gene: NA; CDR3 DNA: TGTGCCAGCAGCCAACGTCCCAGGGACAATCAGCCCCAGCATTTT; CDR3 protein: CASSQRPRDNQPQHF
J gene: TRBJ2-7; clone size: few; V gene: TRBV15; D gene: NA; CDR3 DNA: TGTGCCACCAGCAGTAGACAGGGACTTTCGAGCGAGCAGTACTTC; CDR3 protein: CATSSRQGLSSEQYF
J gene: TRBJ1-5; clone size: once; V gene: TRBV10-3; D gene: TRBD1; CDR3 DNA: TGTGCCATCAGTGAGGCAGGGGGATATAGCAATCAGCCCCAGCATTTT; CDR3 protein: CAISEAGGYSNQPQHF
J gene: TRBJ2-1; clone size: NA; V gene: TRBV5-1; D gene: NA; CDR3 DNA: TGCGCCAGCAGCTTGATCAGGAATGAGCAGGTCTTC; CDR3 protein: CASSLIRNEQVF
J gene: TRBJ1-2; clone size: few; V gene: TRBV6-5; D gene: TRBD1; CDR3 DNA: TGTGCCAGCAGTCCTTCCAACAGGGGTAGTTACTATGGCTACACCTTC; CDR3 protein: CASSPSNRGSYYGYTF
J gene: TRBJ1-2; clone size: few; V gene: TRBV29-1; D gene: TRBD1; CDR3 DNA: TGCGGCGGAGACAGGGAAGGGGGCTCTGGCTATGGCTACACCTTC; CDR3 protein: CGGDREGGSGYGYTF
J gene: TRBJ1-5; clone size: NA; V gene: TRBV6-5; D gene: TRBD1; CDR3 DNA: TGTGCCAGCAGTTACAGCGACAGGGGGCAACTTTATAGCAATCAGCCCCAGCATTTT; CDR3 protein: CASSYSDRGQLYSNQPQHF
J gene: TRBJ1-4; clone size: NA; V gene: TRBV2; D gene: TRBD1; CDR3 DNA: TGTGCCAGCAAACGGACAGGTCCGATTGAAAAACTGTTTTTT; CDR3 protein: CASKRTGPIEKLFF
J gene: TRBJ2-1; clone size: once; V gene: TRBV2; D gene: NA; CDR3 DNA: TGTGCCAGCAGAGGCGGGGACGTGGGGAATGAGCAGTTCTTC; CDR3 protein: CASRGGDVGNEQFF
J gene: TRBJ2-1; clone size: NA; V gene: TRBV7-2; D gene: TRBD2; CDR3 DNA: TGTGCCAGCAGCAAACCCCGACGAAGACTAGCGGGACCGGATGAGCAGTTCTTC; CDR3 protein: CASSKPRRRLAGPDEQFF
J gene: TRBJ2-1; clone size: NA; V gene: TRBV3-1; D gene: TRBD2; CDR3 DNA: TGTGCCAGCAGTCAACGGACTAGCGGGAATGATGAGCAGTTCTTC; CDR3 protein: CASSQRTSGNDEQFF
J gene: TRBJ2-5; clone size: NA; V gene: TRBV20-1; D gene: NA; CDR3 DNA: TGCAGTGCTAGAGTTTTGGGCCGGGGAGAGACCCAGTACTTC; CDR3 protein: CSARVLGRGETQYF
J gene: TRBJ2-1; clone size: NA; V gene: TRBV5-8; D gene: NA; CDR3 DNA: TGTGCCAGTTGGACGTACAATGAGCAGTTCTTC; CDR3 protein: CASWTYNEQFF
J gene: TRBJ1-6; clone size: few; V gene: TRBV28; D gene: NA; CDR3 DNA: TGTGCCAGCAGCCAGGATGGAAATTCACCCCTCCACTTT; CDR3 protein: CASSQDGNSPLHF
J gene: TRBJ2-1; clone size: NA; V gene: TRBV5-1; D gene: NA; CDR3 DNA: TGCGCCAGCAGCTTGGCGACGGGAGATGAGCAGTTCTTC; CDR3 protein: CASSLATGDEQFF
J gene: TRBJ1-2; clone size: NA; V gene: TRBV5-1; D gene: NA; CDR3 DNA: TGCGCCAGCAGCAGAATCGGGGGGCTTGGCTATGGCTACACCTTC; CDR3 protein: CASSRIGGLGYGYTF
J gene: TRBJ2-1; clone size: NA; V gene: TRBV7-9; D gene: TRBD2; CDR3 DNA: TGTGCCAGCAGCTTAGCCCTAGCGGGGGTGTCGTTGCAGTTCTTC; CDR3 protein: CASSLALAGVSLQFF
J gene: TRBJ2-5; clone size: few; V gene: TRBV20-1; D gene: NA; CDR3 DNA: TGCAGTGCTAGAGGTACCGGCGGGCAGTACTTC; CDR3 protein: CSARGTGGQYF
J gene: TRBJ1-5; clone size: NA; V gene: TRBV2; D gene: NA; CDR3 DNA: TGTGCCAGCAGTCAGAACAGGGTATTGCAGCCCCAGCATTTT; CDR3 protein: CASSQNRVLQPQHF
J gene: TRBJ2-1; clone size: NA; V gene: TRBV11-1; D gene: NA; CDR3 DNA: TGTGCCAGCAGCTTAGTCGGGCCGGGACACCTCAACCGGATGTCCTACAATGAGCAGTTCTTC; CDR3 protein: CASSLVGPGHLNRMSYNEQFF
J gene: TRBJ2-2; clone size: NA; V gene: TRBV12-3/TRBV12-4; D gene: TRBD2; CDR3 DNA: TGTGCCAGCAGTTCGCCGACCGGGAGGAGCCCCGGGGAGCTGTTTTTT; CDR3 protein: CASSSPTGRSPGELFF
J gene: TRBJ1-4; clone size: NA; V gene: TRBV7-9; D gene: NA; CDR3 DNA: TGTGCCAGCAGCTTGGGTGATGAAAAACTGTTTTTT; CDR3 protein: CASSLGDEKLFF
J gene: TRBJ2-3; clone size: NA; V gene: TRBV10-3; D gene: TRBD2; CDR3 DNA: TGTGCCATCAGTGAGGGAAGCGGGGGTAACTCCTTACGAGATACGCAGTATTTT; CDR3 protein: CAISEGSGGNSLRDTQYF
J gene: TRBJ2-7; clone size: few; V gene: TRBV2; D gene: NA; CDR3 DNA: TGTGCCAGCAGTGAATCCTTCTACGAGCAGTACTTC; CDR3 protein: CASSESFYEQYF
J gene: TRBJ2-5; clone size: NA; V gene: TRBV12-3/TRBV12-4; D gene: TRBD2; CDR3 DNA: TGTGCCAGCAGTCCCTTAGCGGGGGTCCAAGAGACCCAGTACTTC; CDR3 protein: CASSPLAGVQETQYF
J gene: TRBJ2-7; clone size: few; V gene: TRBV5-1; D gene: TRBD1; CDR3 DNA: TGCGCCAGCAGCTTTCTTGGGGACAGCAACTACGAGCAGTACTTC; CDR3 protein: CASSFLGDSNYEQYF
J gene: TRBJ2-7; clone size: NA; V gene: TRBV10-3; D gene: TRBD1; CDR3 DNA: TGTGCCATCAGGACCACCGGGACAGGGCATAACGAGCAGTACTTC; CDR3 protein: CAIRTTGTGHNEQYF
J gene: TRBJ2-7; clone size: few; V gene: TRBV5-1; D gene: NA; CDR3 DNA: TGCGCCAGCAGCTCGAGCGACACTTACGAGCAGTACTTC; CDR3 protein: CASSSSDTYEQYF
J gene: TRBJ1-6; clone size: few; V gene: TRBV20-1; D gene: NA; CDR3 DNA: TGCAGTGCTAGGGCTGGCGGGAGCTCCTATAATTCACCCCTCCACTTT; CDR3 protein: CSARAGGSSYNSPLHF
J gene: TRBJ2-7; clone size: NA; V gene: TRBV5-1; D gene: TRBD2; CDR3 DNA: TGCGCCAGCAGCACGGGACTAGCGGGCTACGAGCAGTACTTC; CDR3 protein: CASSTGLAGYEQYF
J gene: TRBJ2-5; clone size: NA; V gene: TRBV5-1; D gene: NA; CDR3 DNA: TGCGCCAGCAGCTGGGACTGGTCCGGGACCCAGTACTTC; CDR3 protein: CASSWDWSGTQYF
J gene: TRBJ2-1; clone size: NA; V gene: TRBV20-1; D gene: TRBD1; CDR3 DNA: TGCAGTGCTTCCAGGACAGGGAGTAAGCGGGATGAGCAGTTCTTC; CDR3 protein: CSASRTGSKRDEQFF
J gene: TRBJ2-7; clone size: few; V gene: TRBV6-5; D gene: NA; CDR3 DNA: TGTGCCAGCAGTTTGGACGGAATCTCCTACGAGCAGTACTTC; CDR3 protein: CASSLDGISYEQYF
J gene: TRBJ2-3; clone size: NA; V gene: TRBV15; D gene: TRBD1; CDR3 DNA: TGTGCCACCAGCGAACTTCCAGGGGGAGTCGCAGATACGCAGTATTTT; CDR3 protein: CATSELPGGVADTQYF
J gene: TRBJ2-1; clone size: few; V gene: TRBV7-8; D gene: NA; CDR3 DNA: TGTGCCAGCAGCTCCGGACGATTTTCCGGGCGGGGCTACAATGAGCAGTTCTTC; CDR3 protein: CASSSGRFSGRGYNEQFF
J gene: TRBJ1-6; clone size: NA; V gene: TRBV15; D gene: NA; CDR3 DNA: TGTGCCACCAGCAGAGATCGAGGGGGTTCACCCCTCCACTTT; CDR3 protein: CATSRDRGGSPLHF
J gene: TRBJ1-2; clone size: NA; V gene: TRBV2; D gene: NA; CDR3 DNA: TGTGCCAGCAGTGAAGGGGGGGTCCCTGGCTACACCTTC; CDR3 protein: CASSEGGVPGYTF
J gene: TRBJ2-4; clone size: NA; V gene: TRBV3-1; D gene: TRBD1; CDR3 DNA: TGTGCCAGCAGCCAAGTCGGACAGGGTAAGAACATTCAGTACTTC; CDR3 protein: CASSQVGQGKNIQYF
J gene: TRBJ1-2; clone size: NA; V gene: TRBV20-1; D gene: NA; CDR3 DNA: TGCAGTCCCAAGGTGGGGCAGGGCGACTATGGCTACACCTTC; CDR3 protein: CSPKVGQGDYGYTF
J gene: TRBJ2-5; clone size: NA; V gene: TRBV20-1; D gene: NA; CDR3 DNA: TGCAGTCCTAGACGCGAGGAGACCCAGTACTTC; CDR3 protein: CSPRREETQYF
J gene: TRBJ1-4; clone size: NA; V gene: TRBV15; D gene: TRBD1; CDR3 DNA: TGTGCCACCAGCGGGCAGGGGGCGTTGGCCCGAGAAAAACTGTTTTTT; CDR3 protein: CATSGQGALAREKLFF
J gene: TRBJ2-1; clone size: NA; V gene: TRBV12-3/TRBV12-4; D gene: NA; CDR3 DNA: TGTGCCAGCAGGAGGGGCCCCATCGACAATGAGCAGTTCTTC; CDR3 protein: CASRRGPIDNEQFF
J gene: TRBJ2-7; clone size: few; V gene: TRBV29-1; D gene: NA; CDR3 DNA: TGCAGCGTGGGGGTGGGGGTCGAGCAGTACTTC; CDR3 protein: CSVGVGVEQYF
J gene: TRBJ1-2; clone size: few; V gene: TRBV29-1; D gene: NA; CDR3 DNA: TGCAGCGTTAGTGGGGACGGACAATATGGCTACACCTTC; CDR3 protein: CSVSGDGQYGYTF
J gene: TRBJ2-7; clone size: NA; V gene: TRBV29-1; D gene: TRBD1; CDR3 DNA: TGCAGCGCCGGCCCCGGACAGGGCTCCTACGAGCAGTACTTC; CDR3 protein: CSAGPGQGSYEQYF
J gene: TRBJ2-3; clone size: NA; V gene: TRBV10-3; D gene: NA; CDR3 DNA: TGTGCCATCAGGGGAGAGGGGCTAGGCCTGGATACGCAGTATTTT; CDR3 protein: CAIRGEGLGLDTQYF
J gene: TRBJ2-1; clone size: NA; V gene: TRBV18; D gene: TRBD1; CDR3 DNA: TGTGCCAGCTCACGCCGGGACAGATTCACCTACAATGAGCAGTTCTTC; CDR3 protein: CASSRRDRFTYNEQFF
J gene: TRBJ2-7; clone size: NA; V gene: TRBV27; D gene: TRBD1; CDR3 DNA: TGTGCCAGCAGAACAGGGGGGGAGCAGTACTTC; CDR3 protein: CASRTGGEQYF
J gene: TRBJ2-1; clone size: few; V gene: TRBV9; D gene: NA; CDR3 DNA: TGTGCCAGCAGCCCCGACGCTAGTCACAATGAGCAGTTCTTC; CDR3 protein: CASSPDASHNEQFF
J gene: TRBJ2-7; clone size: NA; V gene: TRBV4-1; D gene: TRBD1; CDR3 DNA: TGCGCCAGCAGCCAACCTCTGGTGCCAGGGGGCCACGAGCAGTACTTC; CDR3 protein: CASSQPLVPGGHEQYF
J gene: TRBJ2-3; clone size: NA; V gene: TRBV10-3; D gene: TRBD2; CDR3 DNA: TGTGCCTCCCGAGGACTAGAGGGCACAGATACGCAGTATTTT; CDR3 protein: CASRGLEGTDTQYF
J gene: TRBJ1-1; clone size: NA; V gene: TRBV7-3; D gene: NA; CDR3 DNA: TGTGCCAGCAGCTTCAGTCCAGCGAACACTGAAGCTTTCTTT; CDR3 protein: CASSFSPANTEAFF
J gene: TRBJ2-5; clone size: NA; V gene: TRBV7-8; D gene: NA; CDR3 DNA: TGTGCCAGCAGCCAGGGGGCGCGGGAGCAGTACTTC; CDR3 protein: CASSQGAREQYF